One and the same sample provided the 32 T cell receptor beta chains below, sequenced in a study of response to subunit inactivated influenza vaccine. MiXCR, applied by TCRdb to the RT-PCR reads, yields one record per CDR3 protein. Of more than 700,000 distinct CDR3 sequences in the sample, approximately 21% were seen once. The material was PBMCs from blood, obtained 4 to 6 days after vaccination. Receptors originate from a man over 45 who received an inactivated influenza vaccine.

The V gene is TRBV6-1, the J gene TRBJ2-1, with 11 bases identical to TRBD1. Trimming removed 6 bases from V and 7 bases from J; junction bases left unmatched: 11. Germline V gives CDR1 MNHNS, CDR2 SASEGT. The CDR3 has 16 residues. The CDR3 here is CASSKRTGGAGNEQFF. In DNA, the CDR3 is TGTGCCAGCAGCAAACGGACAGGGGGCGCGGGAAATGAGCAGTTCTTC.

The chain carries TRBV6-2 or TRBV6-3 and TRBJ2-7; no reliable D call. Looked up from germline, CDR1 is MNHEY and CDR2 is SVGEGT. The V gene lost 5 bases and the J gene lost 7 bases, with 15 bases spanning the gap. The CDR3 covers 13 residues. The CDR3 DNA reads TGTGCCAGCAGTCCACTACTCCGATCGGAGCAGTACTTC. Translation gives CASSPLLRSEQYF.

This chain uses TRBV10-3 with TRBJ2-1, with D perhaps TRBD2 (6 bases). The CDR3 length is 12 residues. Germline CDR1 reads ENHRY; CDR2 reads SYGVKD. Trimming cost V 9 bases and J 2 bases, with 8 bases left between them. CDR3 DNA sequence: TGTGCCATTAGCGGCCCCTACAATGAGCAGTTCTTC. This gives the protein CAISGPYNEQFF.

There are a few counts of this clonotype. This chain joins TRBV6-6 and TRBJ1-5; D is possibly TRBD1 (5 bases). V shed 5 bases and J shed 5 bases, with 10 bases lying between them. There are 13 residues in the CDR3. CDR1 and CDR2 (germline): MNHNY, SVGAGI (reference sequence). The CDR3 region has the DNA TGTGCCAGCAGTCACGGGACGGATCAGCCCCAGCATTTT. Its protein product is CASSHGTDQPQHF.

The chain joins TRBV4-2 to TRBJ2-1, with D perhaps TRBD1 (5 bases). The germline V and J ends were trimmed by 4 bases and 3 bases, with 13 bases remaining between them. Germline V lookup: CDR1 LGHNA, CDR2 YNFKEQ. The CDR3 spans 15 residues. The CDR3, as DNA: TGTGCCAGCAGCCCTGGGCCAGGGTACTACAATGAGCAGTTCTTC. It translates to CASSPGPGYYNEQFF.

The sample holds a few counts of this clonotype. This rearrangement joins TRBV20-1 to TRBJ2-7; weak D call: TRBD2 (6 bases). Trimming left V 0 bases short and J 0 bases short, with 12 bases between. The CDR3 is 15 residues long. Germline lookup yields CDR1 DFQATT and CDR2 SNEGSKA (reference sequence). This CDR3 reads CSARDVRGSSYEQYF. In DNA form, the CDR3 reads TGCAGTGCTAGAGATGTCCGGGGGAGCTCCTACGAGCAGTACTTC.

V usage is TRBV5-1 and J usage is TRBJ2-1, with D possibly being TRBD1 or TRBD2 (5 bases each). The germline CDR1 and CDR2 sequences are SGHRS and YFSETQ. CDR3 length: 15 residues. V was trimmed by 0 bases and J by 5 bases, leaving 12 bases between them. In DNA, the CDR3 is TGCGCCAGCAGCTTGGGAGGGGCTCTAGACAATGAGCAGTTCTTC. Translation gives CASSLGGALDNEQFF.

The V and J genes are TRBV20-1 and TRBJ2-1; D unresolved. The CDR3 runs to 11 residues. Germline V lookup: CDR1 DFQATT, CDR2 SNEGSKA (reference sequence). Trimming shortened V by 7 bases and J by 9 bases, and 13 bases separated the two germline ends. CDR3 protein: CSGHGRAEQFF. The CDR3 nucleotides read TGCAGTGGCCATGGTCGGGCTGAGCAGTTCTTC.

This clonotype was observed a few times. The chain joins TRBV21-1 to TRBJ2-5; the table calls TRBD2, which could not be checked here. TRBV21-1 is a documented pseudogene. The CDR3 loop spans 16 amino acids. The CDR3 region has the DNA TGTGCCAGCTCCGGGACTAGCGGGTCCCTAGAGGAGACCCAGTACTTC. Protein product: CASSGTSGSLEETQYF.

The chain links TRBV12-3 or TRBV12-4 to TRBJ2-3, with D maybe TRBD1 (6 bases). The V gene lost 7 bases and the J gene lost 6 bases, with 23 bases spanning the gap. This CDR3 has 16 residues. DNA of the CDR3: TGTGCCAGCACTCCATACCAGGCCAGGGGCTCGGATACGCAGTATTTT. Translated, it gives CASTPYQARGSDTQYF.

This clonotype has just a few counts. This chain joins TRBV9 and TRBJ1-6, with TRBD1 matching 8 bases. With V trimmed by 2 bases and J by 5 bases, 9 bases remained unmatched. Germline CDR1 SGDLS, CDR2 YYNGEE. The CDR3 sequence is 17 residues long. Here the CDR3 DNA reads TGTGCCAGCAGCGTCACTCGAATACAGGGGGATAATTCACCCCTCCACTTT. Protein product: CASSVTRIQGDNSPLHF.

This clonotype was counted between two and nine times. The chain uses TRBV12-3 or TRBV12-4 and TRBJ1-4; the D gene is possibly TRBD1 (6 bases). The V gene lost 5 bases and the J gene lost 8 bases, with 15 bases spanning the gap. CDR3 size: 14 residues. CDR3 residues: CASSKQGGYEKLFF. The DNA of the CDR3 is TGTGCCAGCAGTAAACAGGGTGGCTACGAAAAACTGTTTTTT.

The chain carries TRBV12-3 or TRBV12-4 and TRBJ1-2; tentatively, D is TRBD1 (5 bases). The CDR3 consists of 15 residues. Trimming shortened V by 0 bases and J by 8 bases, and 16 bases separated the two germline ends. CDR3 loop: CASSLAGTPSRGYTF. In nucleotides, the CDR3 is TGTGCCAGCAGTTTAGCGGGGACCCCTTCACGGGGCTACACCTTC.

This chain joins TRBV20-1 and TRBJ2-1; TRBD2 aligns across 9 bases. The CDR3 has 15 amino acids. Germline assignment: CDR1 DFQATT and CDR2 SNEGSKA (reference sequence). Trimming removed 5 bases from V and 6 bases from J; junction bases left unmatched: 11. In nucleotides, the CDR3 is TGCAGTGCTTGGGGCGGGGTAGCGGGAGTCAATGAGCAGTTCTTC. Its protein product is CSAWGGVAGVNEQFF.

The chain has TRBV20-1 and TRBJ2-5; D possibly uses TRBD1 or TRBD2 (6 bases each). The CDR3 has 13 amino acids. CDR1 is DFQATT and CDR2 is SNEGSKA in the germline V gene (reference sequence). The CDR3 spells CLPLLGGFETQYF. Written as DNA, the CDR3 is TGCCTTCCCTTGCTGGGGGGCTTCGAGACCCAGTACTTC.

As DNA, the CDR3 is TGTGCCAGCACCCCGGACAGGGCTGGTACTGAGACCCAGTACTTC. Amino acid sequence: CASTPDRAGTETQYF. The J gene is TRBJ2-5, the V gene TRBV12-3 or TRBV12-4, with 8 bases matching TRBD1. The CDR3 extends over 15 amino acids. Losses at the gene ends were 7 bases for V and 5 bases for J; bases not matched to a gene: 12.

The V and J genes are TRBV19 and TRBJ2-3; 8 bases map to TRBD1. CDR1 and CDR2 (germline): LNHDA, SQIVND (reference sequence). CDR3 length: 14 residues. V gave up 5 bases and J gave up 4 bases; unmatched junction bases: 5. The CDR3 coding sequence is TGTGCCAGTAGTGACGGACAGGGTGCAGATACGCAGTATTTT. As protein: CASSDGQGADTQYF.

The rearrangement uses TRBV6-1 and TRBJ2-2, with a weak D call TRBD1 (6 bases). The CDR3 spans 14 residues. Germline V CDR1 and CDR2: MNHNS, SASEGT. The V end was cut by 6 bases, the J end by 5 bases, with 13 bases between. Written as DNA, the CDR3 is TGTGCCAGCAGAAAGCCAGGGGCAACCGGGGAGCTGTTTTTT. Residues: CASRKPGATGELFF.

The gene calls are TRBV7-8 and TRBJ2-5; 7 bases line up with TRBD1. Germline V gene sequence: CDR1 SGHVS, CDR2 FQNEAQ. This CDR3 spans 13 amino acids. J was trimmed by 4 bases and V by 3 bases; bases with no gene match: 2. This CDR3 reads CASSFGTAETQYF. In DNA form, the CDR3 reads TGTGCCAGCAGCTTCGGGACAGCAGAGACCCAGTACTTC.

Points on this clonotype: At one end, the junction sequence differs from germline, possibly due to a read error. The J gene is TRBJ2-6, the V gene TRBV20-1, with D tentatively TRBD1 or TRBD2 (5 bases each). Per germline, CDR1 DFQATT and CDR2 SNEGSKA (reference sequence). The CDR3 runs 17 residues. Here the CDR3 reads CCARGRDGSSGANVLTF. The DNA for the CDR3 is TGCTGTGCTAGAGGCCGGGACGGAAGCTCTGGGGCCAACGTCCTGACTTTC.

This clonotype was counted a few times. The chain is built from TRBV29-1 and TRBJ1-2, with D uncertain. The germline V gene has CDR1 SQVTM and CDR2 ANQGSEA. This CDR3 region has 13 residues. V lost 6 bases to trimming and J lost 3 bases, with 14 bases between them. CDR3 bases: TGCAGCGTCGAGGGTAGGACGGACTATGGCTACACCTTC. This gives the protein CSVEGRTDYGYTF.

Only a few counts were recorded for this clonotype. CDR3 coding DNA: TGTGCCAGCAGCGTCGATACGGGAACTGAAGCTTTCTTT. This encodes CASSVDTGTEAFF. The chain is built from TRBV7-9 and TRBJ1-1; D not resolved. CDR1 and CDR2 (germline): SEHNR, FQNEAQ (reference sequence). V lost 5 bases to trimming and J lost 5 bases, with 12 bases between them. This CDR3 contains 13 residues.

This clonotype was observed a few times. The CDR3 loop is CASSQDGERYQPQHF. In nucleotides, the CDR3 is TGCGCCAGCAGCCAAGACGGGGAGCGGTACCAGCCCCAGCATTTT. The chain links TRBV4-3 to TRBJ1-5; D gene ambiguous. Germline V gene sequence: CDR1 LGHNA, CDR2 YSLEER. The CDR3 consists of 15 residues. V lost 0 bases and J 7 bases, leaving 13 bases between the germline ends.

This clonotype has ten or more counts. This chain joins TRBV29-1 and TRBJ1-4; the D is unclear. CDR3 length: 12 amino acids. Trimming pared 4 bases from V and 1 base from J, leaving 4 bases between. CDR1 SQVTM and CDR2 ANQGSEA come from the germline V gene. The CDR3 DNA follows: TGCAGCGTTGCCCTAACTAATGAAAAACTGTTTTTT. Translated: CSVALTNEKLFF. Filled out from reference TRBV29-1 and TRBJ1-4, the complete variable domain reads SAVISQKPSRDICQRGTSLTIQCQVDSQVTMMFWYRQQPGQSLTLIATANQGSEATYESGFVIDKFPISRPNLTFSTLTVSNMSPEDSSIYLCSVALTNEKLFFGSGTQLSVL.

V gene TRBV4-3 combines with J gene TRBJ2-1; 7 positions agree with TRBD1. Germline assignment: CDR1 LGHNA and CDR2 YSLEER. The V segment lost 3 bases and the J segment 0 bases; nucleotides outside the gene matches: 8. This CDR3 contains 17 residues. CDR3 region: CASSQDDRASSYNEQFF. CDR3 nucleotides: TGCGCCAGCAGCCAGGACGACAGGGCGTCCTCCTACAATGAGCAGTTCTTC.

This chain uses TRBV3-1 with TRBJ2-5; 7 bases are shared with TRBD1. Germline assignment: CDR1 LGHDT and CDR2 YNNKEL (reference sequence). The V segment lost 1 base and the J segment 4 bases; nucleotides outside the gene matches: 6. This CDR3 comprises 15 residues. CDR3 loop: CASSQGQGVGETQYF. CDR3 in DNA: TGTGCCAGCAGCCAAGGACAGGGAGTGGGAGAGACCCAGTACTTC.

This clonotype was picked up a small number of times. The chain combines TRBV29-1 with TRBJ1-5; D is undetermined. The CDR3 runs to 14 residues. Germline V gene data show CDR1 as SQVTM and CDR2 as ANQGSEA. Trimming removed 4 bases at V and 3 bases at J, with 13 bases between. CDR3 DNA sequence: TGCAGCGTTGGTGAAGGTGTCTCCAATCAGCCCCAGCATTTT. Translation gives CSVGEGVSNQPQHF.

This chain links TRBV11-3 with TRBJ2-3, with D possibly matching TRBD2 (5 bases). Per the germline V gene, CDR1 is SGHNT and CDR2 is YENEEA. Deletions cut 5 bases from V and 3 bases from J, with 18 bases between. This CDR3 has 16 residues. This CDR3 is CASSPGLPWVTDTQYF. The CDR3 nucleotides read TGTGCCAGCAGCCCCGGACTTCCATGGGTAACAGATACGCAGTATTTT.

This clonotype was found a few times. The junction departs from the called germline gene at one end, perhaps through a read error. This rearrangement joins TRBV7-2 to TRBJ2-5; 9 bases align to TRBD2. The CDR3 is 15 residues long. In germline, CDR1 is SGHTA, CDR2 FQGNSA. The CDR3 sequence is CPSSFPAGGQETQYF. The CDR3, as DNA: TGTCCCAGCAGCTTTCCAGCGGGGGGTCAAGAGACCCAGTACTTC.

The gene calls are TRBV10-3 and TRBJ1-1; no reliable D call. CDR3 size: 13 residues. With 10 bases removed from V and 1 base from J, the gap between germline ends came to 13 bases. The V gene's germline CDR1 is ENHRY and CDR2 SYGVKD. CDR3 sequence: CATQLEGNTEAFF. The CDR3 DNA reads TGTGCCACCCAACTAGAAGGGAACACTGAAGCTTTCTTT.

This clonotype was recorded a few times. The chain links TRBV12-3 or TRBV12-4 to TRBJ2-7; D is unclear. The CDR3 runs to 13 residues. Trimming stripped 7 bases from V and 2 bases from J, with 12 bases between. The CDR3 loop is CASTSDGPYEQYF. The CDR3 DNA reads TGTGCCAGCACCTCGGACGGACCCTACGAGCAGTACTTC.

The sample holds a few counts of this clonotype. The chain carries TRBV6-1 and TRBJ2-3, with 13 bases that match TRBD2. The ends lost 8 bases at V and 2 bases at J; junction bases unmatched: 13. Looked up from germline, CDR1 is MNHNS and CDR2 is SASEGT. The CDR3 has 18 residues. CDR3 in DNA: TGTGCCAGCCGACAGACTAGCGGGAGGCCGACCGACACAGATACGCAGTATTTT. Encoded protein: CASRQTSGRPTDTDTQYF.